These 24 T cell receptor beta chains share one sample of origin, sequenced in a study of T cells in Graves' hyperthyroidism and ophthalmopathy. The CDR3 regions of TCR beta were amplified from RNA transcripts. First-round RT-PCR targeting the TCR CDR3 was performed with the HTBI primer set. Each CDR3 protein is one row after TCRdb ran MiXCR on the multiplex PCR reads. The table lists approximately 710,000 distinct CDR3 sequences, approximately 15% of them singletons. Sequencing was done on a sample of blood. Receptor source: a man over 45 with Graves' hyperthyroidism.

The chain combines TRBV5-5 with TRBJ2-5, with 10 bases matching TRBD2. This CDR3 is built from 17 residues. Germline V gene data show CDR1 as SGHKS and CDR2 as YYEKEE (reference sequence). V shed 4 bases, J shed 2 bases, and the junction held 11 bases outside the gene matches. DNA of the CDR3: TGTGCCAGCAGCCCCACCGGGACTAGCGCGTATCAAGAGACCCAGTACTTC. Translation: CASSPTGTSAYQETQYF. Filled out from reference TRBV5-5 and TRBJ2-5, the complete variable domain reads DAGVTQSPTHLIKTRGQQVTLRCSPISGHKSVSWYQQVLGQGPQFIFQYYEKEERGRGNFPDRFSARQFPNYSSELNVNALLLGDSALYLCASSPTGTSAYQETQYFGPGTRLLVL.

V is TRBV28 and J is TRBJ2-2, with 9 positions matching TRBD2. CDR1 is MDHEN and CDR2 is SYDVKM in the germline V gene. The ends lost 5 bases at V and 4 bases at J; junction bases unmatched: 17. CDR3 length equals 19 residues. The CDR3 loop is CASSPVKLVIAGATGELFF. In nucleotides, the CDR3 is TGTGCCAGCAGTCCCGTCAAATTGGTTATAGCGGGAGCCACCGGGGAGCTGTTTTTT.

This clonotype was counted many times. The V call is TRBV2, the J call TRBJ2-4; D possibly corresponds to TRBD1 (6 bases). Germline V gene sequence: CDR1 SNHLY, CDR2 FYNNEI. The ends were cut back, 6 bases at V and 1 base at J, with 19 bases in the middle. The CDR3 loop spans 17 amino acids. The CDR3 reads CASSAPQGVGAKNIQYF. The CDR3, as DNA: TGTGCCAGCAGCGCCCCACAGGGCGTTGGGGCCAAAAACATTCAGTACTTC.

In this sample, this clonotype turned up a few times. V gene TRBV15 combines with J gene TRBJ1-3; D gene uncertain. Germline assignment: CDR1 LNHNV and CDR2 YYDKDF (reference sequence). V shed 0 bases and J shed 4 bases, with 13 bases lying between them. CDR3 length: 16 residues. CDR3 coding DNA: TGTGCCACCAGCAGAGATCTTGAGGGCTTCGGAAACACCATATATTTT. Translation: CATSRDLEGFGNTIYF.

The table lists this clonotype with a few counts. The chain has TRBV6-5 and TRBJ2-3; TRBD1 matches at 7 bases. Unmatched junction bases numbered 4, after V lost 2 bases and J lost 5 bases. CDR3 length: 14 amino acids. Germline loops: CDR1 MNHEY, CDR2 SVGAGI. CDR3 coding DNA: TGTGCCAGCAGTTACGGGACAGCCGGAGATACGCAGTATTTT. Translated: CASSYGTAGDTQYF.

At least ten counts were recorded for this clonotype. The chain combines TRBV7-9 with TRBJ2-5; 8 bases are a match to TRBD1. This CDR3 has 13 residues. The germline CDR1 and CDR2 sequences are SEHNR and FQNEAQ (reference sequence). J was trimmed by 5 bases and V by 5 bases; bases with no gene match: 4. The DNA for the CDR3 is TGTGCCAGCAGCGTGACAGGGGCGGAGACCCAGTACTTC. It encodes CASSVTGAETQYF. Variable domain in full (rest from reference TRBV7-9 and TRBJ2-5): DTGVSQNPRHKITKRGQNVTFRCDPISEHNRLYWYRQTLGQGPEFLTYFQNEAQLEKSRLLSDRFSAERPKGSFSTLEIQRTEQGDSAMYLCASSVTGAETQYFGPGTRLLVL.

This clonotype was seen repeatedly, ten times or more. The chain is built from TRBV28 and TRBJ1-1; perhaps TRBD1 as D (5 bases). CDR3 length: 15 residues. Trimming shortened V by 7 bases and J by 1 base, and 16 bases separated the two germline ends. Germline V CDR1 and CDR2: MDHEN, SYDVKM. The CDR3 region is CASNGAGHPNTEAFF. CDR3 nucleotide sequence: TGTGCCAGCAATGGGGCGGGGCACCCGAACACTGAAGCTTTCTTT.

This chain joins TRBV5-1 and TRBJ2-3; 7 bases are a match to TRBD2. The V gene end was trimmed by 0 bases and the J gene end by 1 base; junction bases not matched to a gene: 5. In germline, CDR1 is SGHRS, CDR2 YFSETQ. The CDR3 runs to 16 residues. CDR3 sequence reads: CASSLARAGGTDTQYF. The CDR3 coding sequence is TGCGCCAGCAGCTTGGCACGGGCGGGAGGCACAGATACGCAGTATTTT.

This clonotype was detected many times. The chain employs TRBV12-3 or TRBV12-4 and TRBJ1-6, with 9 bases matching TRBD1. Trimming removed 4 bases from V and 4 bases from J; junction bases left unmatched: 2. The CDR3 sequence is 15 residues long. The CDR3 is CASSSTGGYNSPLHF. CDR3 in DNA: TGTGCCAGCAGTTCGACAGGGGGATATAATTCACCCCTCCACTTT.

The chain links TRBV28 to TRBJ1-5, with D possibly being TRBD1 (5 bases). CDR1 and CDR2 from the germline V gene are MDHEN and SYDVKM. V dropped 7 bases and J dropped 4 bases, with 11 bases sitting between them. CDR3 length equals 13 residues. This chain's CDR3 is CASIEQVNQPQHF. The CDR3 region has the DNA TGTGCCAGCATCGAACAGGTAAATCAGCCCCAGCATTTT.

This clonotype appeared a few times. The V and J genes are TRBV5-1 and TRBJ2-5; 7 bases agree with TRBD1. Germline trimming cut 1 base from V and 2 bases from J; bases unmatched to any gene: 5. Germline V gives CDR1 SGHRS, CDR2 YFSETQ. The CDR3 sequence is 15 residues long. The CDR3 spells CASSLSGQRQETQYF. The CDR3 DNA reads TGCGCCAGCAGCTTGTCGGGACAGAGACAAGAGACCCAGTACTTC. Based on the CDR3 plus reference TRBV5-1 and TRBJ2-5, the full variable domain is KAGVTQTPRYLIKTRGQQVTLSCSPISGHRSVSWYQQTPGQGLQFLFEYFSETQRNKGNFPGRFSGRQFSNSRSEMNVSTLELGDSALYLCASSLSGQRQETQYFGPGTRLLVL.

This clonotype has only a few counts. V and J are TRBV19 and TRBJ2-1; tentatively, D is TRBD2 (5 bases). Per germline, CDR1 LNHDA and CDR2 SQIVND (reference sequence). V was trimmed by 6 bases and J by 0 bases, leaving 12 bases between them. The CDR3 has 15 amino acids. The CDR3 spells CASRYQEDSYNEQFF. CDR3 nucleotides: TGTGCCAGTAGGTATCAGGAGGACTCCTACAATGAGCAGTTCTTC.

The gene calls are TRBV7-4 and TRBJ1-1, with unresolved D. This CDR3 is built from 15 residues. CDR1 and CDR2 from the germline V gene are SGHVT and SQSDAQ. Trimming left V 1 base short and J 6 bases short, with 15 bases between. This CDR3 is CASSLVRDHWAEAFF. DNA for the CDR3: TGTGCCAGCAGCTTAGTTAGGGATCATTGGGCTGAAGCTTTCTTT.

There are a few counts of this clonotype. The chain links TRBV7-9 to TRBJ1-6; D not certain. This CDR3 is built from 15 residues. Germline V gene sequence: CDR1 SEHNR, CDR2 FQNEAQ (reference sequence). Trimming removed 1 base at V and 3 bases at J, with 7 bases between. CDR3 in amino acids: CASSLGENYNSPLHF. CDR3 sequence (DNA): TGTGCCAGCAGCTTAGGTGAAAACTATAATTCACCCCTCCACTTT.

This clonotype occurred a few times. This chain uses TRBV5-1 with TRBJ2-7; D gene uncertain. Germline V gives CDR1 SGHRS, CDR2 YFSETQ. Trimming shortened V by 0 bases and J by 7 bases, and 11 bases separated the two germline ends. This CDR3 has 13 amino acids. CDR3 protein: CASSLAEEPEQYF. The CDR3 DNA follows: TGCGCCAGCAGCTTGGCCGAGGAGCCAGAGCAGTACTTC. Supplemented by reference TRBV5-1 and TRBJ2-7, the full variable domain reads KAGVTQTPRYLIKTRGQQVTLSCSPISGHRSVSWYQQTPGQGLQFLFEYFSETQRNKGNFPGRFSGRQFSNSRSEMNVSTLELGDSALYLCASSLAEEPEQYFGPGTRLTVT.

The rearrangement links TRBV7-9 to TRBJ1-2; the D is unclear. CDR1 SEHNR and CDR2 FQNEAQ come from the germline V gene (reference sequence). V was pared by 6 bases and J by 3 bases, with 20 bases between. CDR3 length: 16 amino acids. This chain's CDR3 is CASSSSAGPNYYGYTF. In DNA form, the CDR3 reads TGTGCCAGCAGTTCCTCGGCTGGGCCAAACTACTATGGCTACACCTTC.

This clonotype was counted many times. The V and J genes are TRBV10-3 and TRBJ1-1; 10 nucleotides align to TRBD1. The CDR3 covers 16 residues. V was clipped by 6 bases and J by 1 base; unmatched bases: 8. Germline loops: CDR1 ENHRY, CDR2 SYGVKD. CDR3 loop: CAISHGTGVGNTEAFF. CDR3 DNA sequence: TGTGCCATCAGCCATGGGACAGGGGTTGGGAACACTGAAGCTTTCTTT.

Many counts were recorded for this clonotype. The rearrangement joins TRBV5-1 to TRBJ1-1, with TRBD1 matching over 7 bases. The CDR3 contains 16 residues. Germline V gene sequence: CDR1 SGHRS, CDR2 YFSETQ. Trimming removed 4 bases from V and 2 bases from J; junction bases left unmatched: 11. The CDR3 nucleotides read TGCGCCAGCAGCCCCGGACAGGTCCTCTTTAACACTGAAGCTTTCTTT. It is translated as CASSPGQVLFNTEAFF.

The chain links TRBV14 to TRBJ2-7; D is uncertain. The CDR3 totals 13 residues. Germline CDR1 SGHDN, CDR2 FVKESK. V was clipped by 0 bases and J by 6 bases, with 9 bases between them. The CDR3 region has the DNA TGTGCCAGCAGCCAAGATCACGGCTTCGAGCAGTACTTC. It is translated as CASSQDHGFEQYF.

This clonotype was detected a few times. CDR3 amino acids: CSVEEPASYGYTF. The CDR3 nucleotides are TGCAGCGTTGAAGAACCAGCCAGCTATGGCTACACCTTC. V gene TRBV29-1 combines with J gene TRBJ1-2; the D is unclear. The V and J ends lost 0 bases and 4 bases respectively, with 9 bases between them. CDR1 and CDR2 from the germline V gene are SQVTM and ANQGSEA. This CDR3 region has 13 residues.

This clonotype came up many times. This rearrangement joins TRBV7-3 to TRBJ2-2; possibly TRBD1 or TRBD2 for D (5 bases each). CDR1 is SGHTA and CDR2 is FQGTGA in the germline V gene. The V end was cut by 5 bases, the J end by 0 bases, with 10 bases between. CDR3 length equals 15 residues. The CDR3: CASSPGRTNTGELFF. CDR3 DNA: TGTGCCAGCAGCCCGGGACGGACGAACACCGGGGAGCTGTTTTTT.

This clonotype was seen repeatedly, ten times or more. V is TRBV19 and J is TRBJ1-5; 7 bases align to TRBD1. This CDR3 has 13 amino acids. Germline trimming cut 4 bases from V and 6 bases from J; bases unmatched to any gene: 3. The germline gives CDR1 LNHDA, CDR2 SQIVND (reference sequence). CDR3 DNA sequence: TGTGCCAGTAGTACCTACAGGGGTCAGCCCCAGCATTTT. It translates to CASSTYRGQPQHF.

This CDR3 reads CASRLQEGNTEAFF. The CDR3 nucleotides read TGCGCCAGCAGACTTCAGGAGGGGAACACTGAAGCTTTCTTT. The chain has TRBV5-1 and TRBJ1-1; D gene unclear. Looked up from germline, CDR1 is SGHRS and CDR2 is YFSETQ. V shed 5 bases and J shed 1 base, with 12 bases lying between them. The CDR3 sequence is 14 residues long.

The gene calls are TRBV19 and TRBJ1-2; perhaps TRBD1 as D (6 bases). The germline CDR1 and CDR2 sequences are LNHDA and SQIVND (reference sequence). CDR3 length equals 13 residues. The V end was cut by 6 bases, the J end by 4 bases, with 12 bases between. The CDR3, as DNA: TGTGCCAGTAGCCCACAGGGCGGCTATGGCTACACCTTC. It codes for CASSPQGGYGYTF.